This T cell receptor (beta chain) was profiled in a study of PD-1 blockade in classical Hodgkin lymphoma. In germline, CDR1 is ENHRY, CDR2 SYGVKD. Trimming cost V 3 bases and J 0 bases, with 10 bases left between them. The CDR3 sequence is 15 residues long. Every single patient, without exception, relapsed after autologous stem cell transplantation, and brentuximab vedotin exposure varied. Profiling relied on immunoSEQ multiplex PCR, and the TCRdb table lists in-frame clones only, not all of them. The repertoire holds approximately 100,000 clones, with 92% as singletons. The receptor was isolated from a human donor with classical Hodgkin lymphoma. Here the sequenced sample was peripheral blood mononuclear cells (PBMCs), taken at baseline. The chain recombines TRBV10-3 with TRBJ2-3, with D possibly matching TRBD2 (6 bases). The CDR3 nucleotides are TGTGCCATCAGTGAAGACGGGACTAGCACAGATACGCAGTATTTT. It is translated as CAISEDGTSTDTQYF.